This TCR beta chain was profiled in a study of glioma-infiltrating T cells. Study findings and constraints: Tissue and blood shared very few CDR3 sequences.

Only a few counts were recorded for this clonotype. What it recognizes is unknown. Trimming removed 6 bases from V and 2 bases from J, with 10 bases in between. Germline V gene sequence: CDR1 MNHNS, CDR2 SASEGT. The CDR3 contains 13 residues. The iRepertoire nested amplicon-rescue multiplex PCR amplified TCR alpha and beta CDR3s from RNA. TCRdb re-called the multiplex PCR reads through MiXCR, storing one row per CDR3 protein. The sample holds over 120,000 distinct CDR3 sequences; about 39% are singletons and the top ten take 20%. The source is a human donor with low-grade glioma or glioblastoma, undergoing nonglioma brain surgery, or in good health (not recorded which). The J gene is TRBJ2-5, the V gene TRBV6-1; the D gene is possibly TRBD1 (6 bases). The sequenced material came from glioma tissue, nonneoplastic brain tissue, or PBMCs (not recorded which). The CDR3 nucleotides are TGTGCCAGCAGGAGGACAGTTCAAGAGACCCAGTACTTC. This codes for CASRRTVQETQYF.